This T cell receptor beta chain was obtained from a study of cytomegalovirus exposure and HLA in healthy donors. Whole-study findings and limits: Judged likely to be a sequencing artifact was a cluster of highly shared sequence variants.

Primers for the PCR totalled 60 Vbeta and 13 Jbeta. The repertoire was sequenced with immunoSEQ multiplex PCR; TCRdb's copy has only in-frame clones and lacks some. The profile shows about 78,000 clones, approximately 80% of them singletons. The CDR3 is 15 residues long. V gave up 3 bases and J gave up 8 bases, with 19 bases separating them. Germline V gene data show CDR1 as MNHEY and CDR2 as SVGAGI. As to this clone: Its antigen remains unknown.

This chain connects TRBV6-5 to TRBJ1-1; D gene ambiguous. Sequencing was done on a sample of PBMCs. This receptor was obtained from a man in his fifties or sixties in good health and CMV-seropositive. As DNA, the CDR3 is TGTGCCAGCAGTTATTCAGGACTTCACCAATGGGAAGCTTTCTTT. Translated, it gives CASSYSGLHQWEAFF.